The clone carrying this TCR beta chain came up a few times. Its target is not known. The authors prepared the TCRbeta library with unique molecular identifiers. TCRdb re-derived calls from the PCR reads in MiXCR, one entry per CDR3 protein. The profile covers a few hundred thousand distinct CDR3 sequences, with around 15% appearing a single time and over 25% taken by the ten largest. The CDR3 covers 16 residues. The ends were cut back, 6 bases at V and 4 bases at J, with 19 bases in the middle. The data were obtained in a study of T-cell reconstitution after alpha-beta-depleted transplantation in children. Findings and limits, study-wide: Reportedly, only several hundred clones from non-depleted graft cells drove alpha-beta T-cell counts at about two months.

The source was PBMCs, mostly from graft donor cells, collected 360 days after TCRalphabeta/CD19-depleted stem cell transplant. This TCR derives from a boy under two years old who had a stem cell transplant for Wiskott-Aldrich syndrome, so the T cells may come from the graft donor. The chain carries TRBV12-3 or TRBV12-4 and TRBJ1-5; D unresolved. The CDR3 is CASRSLRGVANQPQHF. CDR3 bases: TGTGCCAGCAGATCACTCCGGGGAGTCGCAAATCAGCCCCAGCATTTT.